The clone carrying this T cell receptor (beta chain) has more than one count but fewer than ten. Germline and junction disagree at one end, which may indicate a read error. Using around 10 ml of fresh peripheral blood, PBMCs were prepared. Germline CDR1 reads LNHDA; CDR2 reads SQIVND (reference sequence). The CDR3 consists of 14 residues. This specimen comes from a study of T cells in Graves' hyperthyroidism and ophthalmopathy. Researchers took RNA transcripts and amplified the TCR beta CDR3 regions from them. RT-PCR in the first round (using the HTBI primer set) targeted the TCR CDR3. TCRdb re-derived calls from the multiplex PCR reads in MiXCR, one entry per CDR3 protein. This sample has under 400,000 distinct CDR3 sequences; under 25% occur once, and the top ten carry over 45%.

This receptor was identified in a woman aged 50 to 60 with Graves' hyperthyroidism. The V gene is TRBV19, the J gene TRBJ2-1, with D possibly matching TRBD1 (5 bases). The sequencing sample was made of blood. CDR3 DNA sequence: TGTGCCAGTAAGCCGTACAGGTCCTTCAATGAGCAGTTCTTC. This gives the protein CASKPYRSFNEQFF.